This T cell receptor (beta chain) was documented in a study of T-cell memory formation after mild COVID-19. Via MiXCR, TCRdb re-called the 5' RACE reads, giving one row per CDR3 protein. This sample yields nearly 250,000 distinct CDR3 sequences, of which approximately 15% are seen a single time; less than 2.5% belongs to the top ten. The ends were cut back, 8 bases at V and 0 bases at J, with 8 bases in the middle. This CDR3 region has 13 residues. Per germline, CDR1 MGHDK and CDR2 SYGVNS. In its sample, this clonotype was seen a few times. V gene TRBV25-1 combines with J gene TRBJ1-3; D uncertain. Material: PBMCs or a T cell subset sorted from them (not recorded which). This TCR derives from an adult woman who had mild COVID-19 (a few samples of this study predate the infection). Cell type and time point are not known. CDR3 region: CASSVYSGNTIYF. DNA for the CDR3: TGTGCCAGCTCAGTTTACTCTGGAAACACCATATATTTT.